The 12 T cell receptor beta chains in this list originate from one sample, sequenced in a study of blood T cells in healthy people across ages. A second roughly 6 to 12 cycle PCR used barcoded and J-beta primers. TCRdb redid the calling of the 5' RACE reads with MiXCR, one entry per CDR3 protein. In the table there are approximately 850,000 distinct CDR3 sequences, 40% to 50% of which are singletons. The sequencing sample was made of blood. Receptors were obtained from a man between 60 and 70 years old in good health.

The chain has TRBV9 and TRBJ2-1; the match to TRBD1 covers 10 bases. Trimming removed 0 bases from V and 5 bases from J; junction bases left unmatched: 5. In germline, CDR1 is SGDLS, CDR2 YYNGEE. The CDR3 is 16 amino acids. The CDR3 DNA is TGTGCCAGCAGCGTAGGGGGACAGGGGTTTCACAATGAGCAGTTCTTC. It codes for CASSVGGQGFHNEQFF.

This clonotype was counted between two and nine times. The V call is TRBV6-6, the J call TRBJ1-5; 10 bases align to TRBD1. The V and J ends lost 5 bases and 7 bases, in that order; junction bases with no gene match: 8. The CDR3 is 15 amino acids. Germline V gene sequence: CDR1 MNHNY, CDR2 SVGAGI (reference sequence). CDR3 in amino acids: CASSPTGTGDQPQHF. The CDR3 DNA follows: TGTGCCAGCAGTCCTACCGGGACAGGGGACCAGCCCCAGCATTTT.

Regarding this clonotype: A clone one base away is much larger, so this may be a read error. The CDR3 DNA follows: TGCAGCGTTTTTAGCGCCTACAAGCAGTACTTC. Translation gives CSVFSAYKQYF. This rearrangement joins TRBV29-1 to TRBJ2-4; possibly TRBD2 for D (5 bases). The CDR3 is 11 residues long. CDR1 is SQVTM and CDR2 is ANQGSEA in the germline V gene. Trimming pared 5 bases from V and 13 bases from J, leaving 15 bases between.

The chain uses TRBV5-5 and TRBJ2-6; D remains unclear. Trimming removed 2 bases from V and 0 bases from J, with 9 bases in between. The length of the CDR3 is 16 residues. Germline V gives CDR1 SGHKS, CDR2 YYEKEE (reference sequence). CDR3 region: CASSLAAISGANVLTF. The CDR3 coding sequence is TGTGCCAGCAGCTTAGCTGCGATCTCTGGGGCCAACGTCCTGACTTTC.

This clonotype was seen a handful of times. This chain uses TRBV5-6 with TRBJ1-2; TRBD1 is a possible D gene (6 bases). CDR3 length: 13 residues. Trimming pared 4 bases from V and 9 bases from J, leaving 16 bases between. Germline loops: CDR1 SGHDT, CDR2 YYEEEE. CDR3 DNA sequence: TGTGCCAGCAGCCTTGGGTCAGGGGATCGCTACACCTTC. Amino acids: CASSLGSGDRYTF.

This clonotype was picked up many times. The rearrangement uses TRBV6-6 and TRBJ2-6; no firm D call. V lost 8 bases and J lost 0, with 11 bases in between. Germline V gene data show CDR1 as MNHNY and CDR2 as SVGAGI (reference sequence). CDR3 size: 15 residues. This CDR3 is CASSSMASGANVLTF. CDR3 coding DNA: TGTGCCAGCTCCTCGATGGCCTCTGGGGCCAACGTCCTGACTTTC.

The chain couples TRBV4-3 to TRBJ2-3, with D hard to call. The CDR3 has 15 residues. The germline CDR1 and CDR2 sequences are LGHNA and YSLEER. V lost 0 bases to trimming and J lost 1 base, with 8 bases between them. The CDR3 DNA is TGCGCCAGCAGCCAAGAACCAGAGGGCACAGATACGCAGTATTTT. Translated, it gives CASSQEPEGTDTQYF.

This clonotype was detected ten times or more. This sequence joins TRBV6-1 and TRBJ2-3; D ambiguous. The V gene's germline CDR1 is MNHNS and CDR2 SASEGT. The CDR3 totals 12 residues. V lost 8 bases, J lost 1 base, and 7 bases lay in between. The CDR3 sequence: CASSWGTDTQYF. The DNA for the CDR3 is TGTGCCAGCTCGTGGGGCACAGATACGCAGTATTTT.

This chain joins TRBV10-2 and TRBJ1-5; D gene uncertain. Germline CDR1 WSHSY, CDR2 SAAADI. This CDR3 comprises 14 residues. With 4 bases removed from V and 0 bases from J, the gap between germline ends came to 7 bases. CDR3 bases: TGCGCCAGCAGTGTTCAGTATAGCAATCAGCCCCAGCATTTT. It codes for CASSVQYSNQPQHF.

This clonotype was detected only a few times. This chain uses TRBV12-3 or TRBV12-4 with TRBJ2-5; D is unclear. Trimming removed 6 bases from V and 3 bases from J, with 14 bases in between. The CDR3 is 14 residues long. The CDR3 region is CASSPTRRKETQYF. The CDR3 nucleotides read TGTGCCAGCAGCCCGACACGACGAAAAGAGACCCAGTACTTC.

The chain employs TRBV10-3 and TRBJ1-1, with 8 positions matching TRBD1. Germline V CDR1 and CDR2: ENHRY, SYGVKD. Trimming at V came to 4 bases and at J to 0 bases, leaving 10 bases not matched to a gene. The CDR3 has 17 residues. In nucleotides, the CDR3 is TGTGCCATCAGTGTTGACGAATGGACAGGGATGAACACTGAAGCTTTCTTT. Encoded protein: CAISVDEWTGMNTEAFF.

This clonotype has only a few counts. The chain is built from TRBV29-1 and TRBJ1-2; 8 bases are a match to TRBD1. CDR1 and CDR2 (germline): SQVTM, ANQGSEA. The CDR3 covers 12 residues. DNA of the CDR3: TGCAGTGGAAAAACAGGGGGTTATGGCTACACCTTC. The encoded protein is CSGKTGGYGYTF.